This TCR beta chain was obtained from a study of blood T cell repertoires in COVID-19. On the study more broadly: The United States, Italy and Spain provided the acute and convalescent COVID-19 samples. PBMCs, B-cell-depleted T cells, or T cells provided the cDNA or gDNA that made up the material.

Trimming removed 0 bases at V and 4 bases at J, with 13 bases between. CDR1 is SGHDT, CDR2 YYEEEE, per germline. This CDR3 is 15 amino acids long. Authors' data handling: Counts of nucleated cells, estimated from reference gene primer amplification, were obtained. TCRdb keeps only in-frame clones here, not all; method: immunoSEQ multiplex PCR. That table furnishes V, J and clone size, whereas the DNA furnished D and trimming. The sample has some 60,000 clones, 85% seen once; the top ten hold roughly 18%. The receptor was isolated from a human donor in a cohort sampled during active COVID-19. The sample consisted of peripheral blood. The J gene is TRBJ1-1, the V gene TRBV5-6; no reliable D call. The CDR3, as DNA: TGTGCCAGCAGCTTGGGCTCTATAGGGAGCACTGAAGCTTTCTTT. It is translated as CASSLGSIGSTEAFF.